This TCR beta chain was identified in a study of T cells in Graves' hyperthyroidism and ophthalmopathy. From RNA transcripts, TCR beta CDR3 regions were amplified. Initially, a first-round RT-PCR of the TCR CDR3 employed the HTBI primer set. TCRdb re-called the multiplex PCR reads with MiXCR, one entry per CDR3 protein. The table has hundreds of thousands of distinct CDR3 sequences, roughly 14% seen once. The germline CDR1 and CDR2 sequences are KGHSH and LQKENI. CDR3 length: 13 amino acids. J was trimmed by 8 bases and V by 6 bases; bases with no gene match: 6. Sequencing was carried out using blood. The V call is TRBV18, the J call TRBJ1-4, with TRBD1 identical over 7 bases. The sequence derives from a woman between 45 and 60 years old with Graves' ophthalmopathy. The CDR3, as DNA: TGTGCCAGCTCCCTAACAGGGGTCGAAAAACTGTTTTTT. Translated, it gives CASSLTGVEKLFF. The full variable domain, its missing parts supplied by reference TRBV18 and TRBJ1-4, is NAGVMQNPRHLVRRRGQEARLRCSPMKGHSHVYWYRQLPEEGLKFMVYLQKENIIDESGMPKERFSAEFPKEGPSILRIQQVVRGDSAAYFCASSLTGVEKLFFGSGTQLSVL.